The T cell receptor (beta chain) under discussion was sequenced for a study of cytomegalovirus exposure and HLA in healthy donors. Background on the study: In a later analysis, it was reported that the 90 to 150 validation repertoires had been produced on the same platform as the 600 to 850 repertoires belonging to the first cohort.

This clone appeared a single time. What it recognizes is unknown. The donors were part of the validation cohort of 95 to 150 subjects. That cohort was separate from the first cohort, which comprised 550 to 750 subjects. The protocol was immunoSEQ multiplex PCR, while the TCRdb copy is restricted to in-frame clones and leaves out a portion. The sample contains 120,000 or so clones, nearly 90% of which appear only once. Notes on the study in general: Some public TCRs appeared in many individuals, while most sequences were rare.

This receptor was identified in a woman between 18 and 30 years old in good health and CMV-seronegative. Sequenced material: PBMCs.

CDR3 in amino acids: CASSPGTGDTYEQYF. The CDR3, as DNA: TGTGCCAGCAGCCCTGGGACAGGGGATACCTACGAGCAGTACTTC. The V and J genes are TRBV7-8 and TRBJ2-7, with TRBD1 matching over 10 bases. CDR1 is SGHVS and CDR2 is FQNEAQ in the germline V gene. The CDR3 contains 15 residues. The trim removed 5 bases at V and 2 bases at J, leaving 6 bases unmatched.